This T cell receptor (beta chain) was sequenced in a study of blood T cells in healthy people across ages. PCR was performed a second time for about 6 to 12 cycles using a sample-barcoded 5' primer and a J-beta primer mix. One entry per CDR3 protein, called by TCRdb with MiXCR from the 5' RACE reads. The data show 500,000 to 700,000 distinct CDR3 sequences, 25% to 30% seen once. All donors came from Russia, were Caucasian and healthy, and spanned ages about 6 to 100. The CDR3 spans 13 residues. V was trimmed by 3 bases and J by 4 bases, leaving 6 bases between them. This clonotype was detected a few times. Its antigen is as yet unknown. Study observations and caveats: Estimates of diversity drawn from one million T cells were considered underestimates.

The clonotype originates from an elderly woman in good health. The chain carries TRBV12-3 or TRBV12-4 and TRBJ1-4; no firm D call. The sequenced material came from blood. CDR3 nucleotide sequence: TGTGCCAGCAGTTTGTATGGTAATGAAAAACTGTTTTTT. Its translation is CASSLYGNEKLFF.